Listed below are T cell receptor beta chains from one sample, sequenced in a study of blood T cell repertoires in COVID-19. Generated by immunoSEQ multiplex PCR, the TCRdb table keeps only in-frame clones and is missing some. In the table there are roughly 330,000 clones, 86% of which are singletons. Sequences were obtained from peripheral blood. Receptors were obtained from a woman aged 50 to 60 with acute or convalescent COVID-19. The CDR3 runs from the conserved cysteine through the conserved F or W. D genes are given only for firm matches. Part of the rows lack a size; the others show once, few, many or a class for expanded clones.

J	D	V	size	length	DNA	CDR3
TRBJ1-1	NA	TRBV19	NA	11	TGTGCCAGTAGAAGACTGGGGGGAGCTTTCTTT	CASRRLGGAFF
TRBJ2-1	TRBD1	TRBV24-1	once	15	TGTGCCACCAGTGACCGGACAGGGGCGTGGAATGAGCAGTTCTTC	CATSDRTGAWNEQFF
TRBJ2-7	TRBD2	TRBV30	NA	17	TGTGCCTGGAGTGTAAGACTAGCGGGAGGAGGCCGTTACGAGCAGTACTTC	CAWSVRLAGGGRYEQYF
TRBJ2-7	TRBD2	TRBV28	NA	19	TGTGCCAGCAGTAGTTTTTGGGGGGCGACTAGCGGGAGGGCCGGAGAGCAGTACTTC	CASSSFWGATSGRAGEQYF
TRBJ2-7	TRBD2	TRBV9	few	16	TGTGCCAGCAGCGGAGGAGCCGGGGGGGACTCCTACGAGCAGTACTTC	CASSGGAGGDSYEQYF
TRBJ1-2	NA	TRBV19	NA	14	TGTGCCAGTAGTATAGTCGGGGCTAACTATGGCTACACCTTC	CASSIVGANYGYTF
TRBJ1-1	TRBD1	TRBV2	NA	13	TGTGCCAGCAGGACAGGGCCGAACACTGAAGCTTTCTTT	CASRTGPNTEAFF
TRBJ1-2	NA	TRBV29-1	NA	13	TGCAGCGTTGAAGATCCCCGGGTGCCGGGCTACACCTTC	CSVEDPRVPGYTF
TRBJ1-5	NA	TRBV19	NA	13	TGTGCCAGTAGTTATCGGGTAAATCAGCCCCAGCATTTT	CASSYRVNQPQHF
TRBJ2-2	NA	TRBV4-2	NA	17	TGTGCCAGCAGCCAAGATAGGGGCAGCCCGAACACCGGGGAGCTGTTTTTT	CASSQDRGSPNTGELFF
TRBJ2-1	NA	TRBV12-3/TRBV12-4	NA	13	TGTGCTACCGGTGGCGGTCCCTACAATGAGCAGTTCTTC	CATGGGPYNEQFF
TRBJ2-7	NA	TRBV4-2	NA	13	TGTGCCAGCAGCCAAGACCGGAGTTACGAGCAGTACTTC	CASSQDRSYEQYF
TRBJ1-1	TRBD1	TRBV19	NA	16	TGTGCCAGTAGTATTGGGGCGCGGACAGGACACACTGAAGCTTTCTTT	CASSIGARTGHTEAFF
TRBJ1-1	TRBD1	TRBV29-1	few	13	TGCAGCGTTATGACAGGGTCCAACGCTGAAGCTTTCTTT	CSVMTGSNAEAFF
TRBJ1-2	NA	TRBV9	NA	14	TGTGCCAGCAGCGTCGACAGCCTTAACTATGGCTACACCTTC	CASSVDSLNYGYTF
TRBJ2-5	NA	TRBV18	NA	15	TGTGCCAGCTCACCCACTTGGGGGCCCCAAGAGACCCAGTACTTC	CASSPTWGPQETQYF
TRBJ2-1	NA	TRBV19	NA	17	TGTGCCAGTAGTATAGCAGCTAGCAGGAGCTCCTACAATGAGCAGTTCTTC	CASSIAASRSSYNEQFF
TRBJ2-1	TRBD2	TRBV5-1	NA	16	TGCGCCAGCAGCTTGGAGGTCGGGAGGGCCTACAATGAGCAGTTCTTC	CASSLEVGRAYNEQFF
TRBJ2-5	NA	TRBV5-4	NA	13	TGTGCCAGCAGCTTGGGGGCACAAGAGACCCAGTACTTC	CASSLGAQETQYF
TRBJ2-3	TRBD2	TRBV6-6	NA	14	TGTGCCAGCATTTGGGGCGGGAGTTCAGATACGCAGTATTTT	CASIWGGSSDTQYF
TRBJ2-5	TRBD2	TRBV5-1	NA	17	TGCGCCAGCAGCTTACTTCCGGGACTAGCGGGACTGGAGACCCAGTACTTC	CASSLLPGLAGLETQYF
TRBJ1-6	NA	TRBV10-3	NA	15	TGTGCCATCAGTGAAGGCCCCGCGGATAATTCACCCCTCCACTTT	CAISEGPADNSPLHF
TRBJ1-5	NA	TRBV6-5	NA	13	TGTGCCAGCAGAAAGGGGAGCAATCAGCCCCAGCATTTT	CASRKGSNQPQHF
TRBJ1-5	NA	TRBV6-2/TRBV6-3	NA	13	TGTGCCAGCAGTCAGACAGGCGATCAGCCCCAGCATTTT	CASSQTGDQPQHF
TRBJ2-4	NA	TRBV27	NA	16	TGTGCCAGCAGTTTGTCGGGGTTTCTAGCCAAAAACATTCAGTACTTC	CASSLSGFLAKNIQYF
TRBJ2-1	NA	TRBV15	NA	15	TGTGCCACCAGCCACTTTTCGGGACATCACAATGAGCAGTTCTTC	CATSHFSGHHNEQFF
TRBJ2-7	NA	TRBV6-5	once	15	TGTGCCAGCAGTTACACCTACAGGGATCCACTCGAGCAGTACTTC	CASSYTYRDPLEQYF
TRBJ2-2	NA	TRBV7-3	NA	12	TGTGCCAGCAGCTTTTTAGCCGGGGAGCTGTTTTTT	CASSFLAGELFF
TRBJ2-3	TRBD2	TRBV10-3	NA	15	TGTGCCATCAGTGATGAGAGCGGGACCACAGATACGCAGTATTTT	CAISDESGTTDTQYF
TRBJ2-5	TRBD1	TRBV19	NA	15	TGTGCCAGTAGTGCAGGACAGGGGGATCGAGAGACCCAGTACTTC	CASSAGQGDRETQYF
TRBJ2-2	NA	TRBV4-3	NA	16	TGCGCCAGCAGCCGACCCTTGACAGGTGCCACCGGGGAGCTGTTTTTT	CASSRPLTGATGELFF
TRBJ2-3	NA	TRBV24-1	NA	14	TGTGCCACCAGTGACCGACAGAACACAGATACGCAGTATTTT	CATSDRQNTDTQYF
TRBJ1-5	NA	TRBV7-9	NA	16	TGTGCCAGCAGCTCCGAACCAGGGGCAAGCAATCAGCCCCAGCATTTT	CASSSEPGASNQPQHF
TRBJ2-2	TRBD1	TRBV27	NA	14	TGTGCCAGCAGTCCCAGACAGGGAATCGGGGAGCTGTTTTTT	CASSPRQGIGELFF
TRBJ1-1	TRBD1	TRBV3-1/TRBV3-2	once	14	TGTGCCAGCAGCCAAGGGGGACAGGGGGCTGAAGCTTTCTTT	CASSQGGQGAEAFF
TRBJ2-3	NA	TRBV28	NA	16	TGTGCCAGCAGTTTATTTCTGGGGCTTAGCACAGATACGCAGTATTTT	CASSLFLGLSTDTQYF
TRBJ1-2	TRBD1	TRBV7-2	NA	14	TGTGCCAGCAGCTCGACAGGGGAAGTGGAAGGCTACACCTTC	CASSSTGEVEGYTF
TRBJ2-2	TRBD2	TRBV28	NA	15	TGTGCCAGCAGTTCCGGGACTAGCGGGGCCGGGGAGCTGTTTTTT	CASSSGTSGAGELFF
TRBJ1-3	NA	TRBV4-1	NA	15	TGCGCCAGCAGCCAAGATCAAGGGGCGTTTAACACCATATATTTT	CASSQDQGAFNTIYF
TRBJ1-2	TRBD1	TRBV27	NA	14	TGTGCCAGCAGTTTCCTCGACAGGGTGGGAGGCTACACCTTC	CASSFLDRVGGYTF
TRBJ2-7	NA	TRBV5-1	NA	13	TGCGCCAGCAGCTTGGGAGGTGGTTACGAGCAGTACTTC	CASSLGGGYEQYF
TRBJ1-1	TRBD1	TRBV2	few	13	TGTGCCAGCAGAACAGGGGGCGACACTGAAGCTTTCTTT	CASRTGGDTEAFF
TRBJ2-7	TRBD1	TRBV24-1	NA	16	TGTGCCACCAGTGACCCGGGACAGGGGGCTTCCTACGAGCAGTACTTC	CATSDPGQGASYEQYF
TRBJ1-1	NA	TRBV28	NA	15	TGTGCCAGCAGTTACGCAGGGGCTATGAACACTGAAGCTTTCTTT	CASSYAGAMNTEAFF
TRBJ1-5	NA	TRBV30	NA	12	TGTGCCTGGAGCTTAGGGCGGGAGCCCCAGCATTTT	CAWSLGREPQHF
TRBJ2-5	TRBD1	TRBV7-8	NA	14	TGTGCCAGCAGCTCGGACAGGGTCCAAGAGACCCAGTACTTC	CASSSDRVQETQYF
TRBJ2-5	TRBD1	TRBV5-1	NA	15	TGCGCCAGCAGCGTGGCCGGGACAGGGGAAGAGACCCAGTACTTC	CASSVAGTGEETQYF
TRBJ1-1	NA	TRBV12-5	NA	12	TGTGCTAGCAGCGGGGATGGGGCTGAAGCTTTCTTT	CASSGDGAEAFF
TRBJ2-7	NA	TRBV18	NA	15	TGTGCCAGCTCATCAAACTACGGACAGCTGGACGAGCAGTACTTC	CASSSNYGQLDEQYF
TRBJ2-1	TRBD2	TRBV29-1	NA	16	TGCAGCGTTGATTTGGGTTGGCGGGAGGGCCTGGATGAGCAGTTCTTC	CSVDLGWREGLDEQFF
TRBJ1-5	NA	TRBV11-3	NA	14	TGTGCCAGCAGCAGGGGTTTTAGCAATCAGCCCCAGCATTTT	CASSRGFSNQPQHF
TRBJ2-3	TRBD1	TRBV5-1	NA	16	TGCGCCAGCAGCTACCGACAGGGAGAATTGGCAGATACGCAGTATTTT	CASSYRQGELADTQYF
TRBJ1-1	NA	TRBV2	NA	14	TGTGCCAGCAGTGAGGGCAGGGGCCCTCCTGAAGCTTTCTTT	CASSEGRGPPEAFF
TRBJ1-3	NA	TRBV3-1/TRBV3-2	NA	15	TGTGCCAGCAGCCAAGCAACAGGTTCTGGAAACACCATATATTTT	CASSQATGSGNTIYF
TRBJ1-6	NA	TRBV12-2	NA	17	TGTGCAAGTCGCTTAGCTCGCCTGACAGGGGCATATTCACCCCTCCACTTT	CASRLARLTGAYSPLHF
TRBJ1-6	TRBD1	TRBV28	few	14	TGTGCCAGCAGTATGGGACAGGGAACCTCACCCCTCCACTTT	CASSMGQGTSPLHF
TRBJ2-1	NA	TRBV7-2	NA	14	TGTGCCAGCAGTTCAATGGCCACCCACAATGAGCAGTTCTTC	CASSSMATHNEQFF
TRBJ2-5	TRBD2	TRBV11-1	NA	14	TGTGCCAGCAGCTTAGAACTAGCGGAAGAGACCCAGTACTTC	CASSLELAEETQYF
TRBJ2-1	TRBD1	TRBV28	NA	18	TGTGCCAGCAGCCACAAAGGGCGACCGGGACAGATTTACAATGAGCAGTTCTTC	CASSHKGRPGQIYNEQFF
TRBJ1-5	NA	TRBV2	NA	13	TGTGCCAGCATGAGGGGAGGGAATCAGCCCCAGCATTTT	CASMRGGNQPQHF